This TCR beta chain was captured in a study of T-cell reconstitution after alpha-beta-depleted transplantation in children. Findings of the study overall: Surviving recipient T cells and thymic progenitors produced the high day-60 TCRbeta diversity seen in some patients. T-cell counts and diversity were attributed mostly to newly produced T cells one year after transplant. Reports say that about two months after transplant, the alpha-beta T cells came out of several hundred graft clones that had expanded.

The CDR3 has 13 amino acids. Trimming shortened V by 0 bases and J by 5 bases, and 7 bases separated the two germline ends. From germline, CDR1 is DFQATT and CDR2 SNEGSKA (reference sequence). Unique molecular identifiers were incorporated into the prepared TCRbeta library. TCRdb reanalysed the PCR reads using MiXCR and keeps one entry per CDR3 protein. This repertoire shows approximately 490,000 distinct CDR3 sequences, under 12% found once; its top ten account for 2% to 2.5%. This clonotype was observed many times. Its cognate antigen is unknown. The sequencing used PBMCs, collected before TCRalphabeta/CD19-depleted stem cell transplant. The genes are TRBV20-1 and TRBJ2-2; D gene uncertain. The sequence came from a child aged 2 to 15 with inherited bone marrow failure, due to receive a stem cell transplant. The CDR3 spells CSAREEWTGELFF. In nucleotides, the CDR3 is TGCAGTGCTAGAGAAGAGTGGACCGGGGAGCTGTTTTTT.